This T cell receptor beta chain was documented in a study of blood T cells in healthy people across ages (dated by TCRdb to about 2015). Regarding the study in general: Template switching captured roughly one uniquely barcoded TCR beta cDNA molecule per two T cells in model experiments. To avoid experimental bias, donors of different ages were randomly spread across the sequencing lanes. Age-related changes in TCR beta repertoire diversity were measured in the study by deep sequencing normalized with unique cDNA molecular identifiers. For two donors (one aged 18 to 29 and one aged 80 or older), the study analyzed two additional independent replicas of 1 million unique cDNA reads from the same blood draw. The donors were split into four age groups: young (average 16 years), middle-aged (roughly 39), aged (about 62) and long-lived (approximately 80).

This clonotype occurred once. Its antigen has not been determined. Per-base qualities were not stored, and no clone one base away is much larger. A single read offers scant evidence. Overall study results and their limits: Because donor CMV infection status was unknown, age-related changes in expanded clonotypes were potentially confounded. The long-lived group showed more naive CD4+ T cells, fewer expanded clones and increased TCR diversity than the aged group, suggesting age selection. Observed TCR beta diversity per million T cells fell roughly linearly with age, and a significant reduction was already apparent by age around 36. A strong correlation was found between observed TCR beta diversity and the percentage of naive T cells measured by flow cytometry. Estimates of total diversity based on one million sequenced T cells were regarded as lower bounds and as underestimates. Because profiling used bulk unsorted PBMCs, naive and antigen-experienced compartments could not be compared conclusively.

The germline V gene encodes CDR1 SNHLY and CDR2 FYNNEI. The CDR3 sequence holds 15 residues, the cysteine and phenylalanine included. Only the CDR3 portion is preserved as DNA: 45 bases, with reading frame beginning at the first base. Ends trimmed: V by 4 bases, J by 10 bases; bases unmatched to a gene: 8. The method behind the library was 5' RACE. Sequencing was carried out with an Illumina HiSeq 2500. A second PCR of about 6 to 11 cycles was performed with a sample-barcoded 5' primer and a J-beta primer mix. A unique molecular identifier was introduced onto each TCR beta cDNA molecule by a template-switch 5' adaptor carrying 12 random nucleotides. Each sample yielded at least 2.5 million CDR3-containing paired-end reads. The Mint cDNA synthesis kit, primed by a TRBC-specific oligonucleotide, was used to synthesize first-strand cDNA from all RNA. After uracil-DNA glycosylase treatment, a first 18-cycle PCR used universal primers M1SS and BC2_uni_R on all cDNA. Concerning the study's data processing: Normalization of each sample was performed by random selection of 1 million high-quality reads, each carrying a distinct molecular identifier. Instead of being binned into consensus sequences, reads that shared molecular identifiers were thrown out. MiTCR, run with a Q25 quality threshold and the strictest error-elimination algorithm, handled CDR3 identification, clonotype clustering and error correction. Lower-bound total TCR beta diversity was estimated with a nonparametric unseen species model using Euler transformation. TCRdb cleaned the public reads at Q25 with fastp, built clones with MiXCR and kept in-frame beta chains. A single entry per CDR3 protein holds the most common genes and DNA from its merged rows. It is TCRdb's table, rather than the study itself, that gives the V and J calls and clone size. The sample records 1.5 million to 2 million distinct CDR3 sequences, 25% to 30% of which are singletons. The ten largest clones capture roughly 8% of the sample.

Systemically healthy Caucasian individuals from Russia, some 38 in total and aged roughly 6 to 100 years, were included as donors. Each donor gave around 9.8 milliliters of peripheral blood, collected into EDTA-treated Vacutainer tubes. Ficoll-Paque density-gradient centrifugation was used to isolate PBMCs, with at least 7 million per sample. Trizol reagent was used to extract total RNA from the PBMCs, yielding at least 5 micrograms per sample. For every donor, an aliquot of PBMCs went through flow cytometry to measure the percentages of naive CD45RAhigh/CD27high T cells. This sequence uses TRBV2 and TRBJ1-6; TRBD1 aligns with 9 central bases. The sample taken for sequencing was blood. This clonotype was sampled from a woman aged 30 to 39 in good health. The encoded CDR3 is CASSASQGAGSPLHF. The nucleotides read TGTGCCAGCAGTGCCTCACAGGGGGCGGGATCACCCCTCCACTTT.